This T cell receptor (beta chain) was observed in a study of cytomegalovirus exposure and HLA in healthy donors (dated by TCRdb to the late 2010s). Broadly, across the study: An earlier analysis of several hundred of the donors reported 250 to 300 Gb of sequence data and some 100 million unique TCR beta sequences from about 200 million T cells. An early release covering more than 500 HLA-typed donors comprised about 300 gigabases of sequencing data and around 80 million unique TCR sequences. Of the approximately 400 genotyped donors, around 81% fell in the genetic ancestry cluster associated with self-reported Caucasian donors. The aim of the study was to test whether cataloging public T cell receptors could identify signatures of past pathogen exposure. The study profiled the T cell repertoires of under 700 subjects by immunosequencing and related them to cytomegalovirus serostatus. Along with the roughly 610-subject first cohort, a separate validation cohort of over a hundred different subjects was used. High-throughput TCR immunosequencing, statistical association of individual TCRs with disease status, and machine learning were combined to predict cytomegalovirus infection status. A later analysis re-analyzed previously published TCR beta repertoires from about 730 donors and added high-resolution HLA genotyping to study TCR occurrence patterns. The later analysis used no new phenotypic data to find candidate immune exposures, relying instead on TCR beta sequences and their occurrence across donors. In an earlier analysis of more than 550 of the donors, high-throughput TCR beta sequencing was used to judge whether each TCR beta V gene segment behaved as functional or pseudogenic. Donor age, sex, ethnicity and CMV serostatus were compiled together with the repertoire data. A later genetic analysis took genome-wide SNP genotypes for about 65% of the 666 donors and used that subset as a discovery cohort. Every repertoire in the discovery cohort had been generated on one and the same sequencing platform. Both class I and class II loci were covered by HLA typing, at four-digit resolution. Typing coverage varied by locus: roughly 620-640 donors for A, B, C, DRB1 and DQB1; roughly 560 for DQA1; nearly 610 for DPA1; under 490 for DPB1. Roughly five DR-DQ haplotypes were handled as single units for association and clustering because linkage in the cohort was strong. On average, over 200,000 unique TCR beta nucleotide sequences were sequenced per donor among a few hundred genotyped donors of the cohort, with roughly 18% of those sequences being non-productive.

In total, 600 or so healthy bone marrow donors made up the cohort. At the time of sampling, all cohort members were nominally healthy, though unrecorded immune exposures were likely present. The donor was CMV seronegative and was included in the group of a few hundred seronegative cohort members. A peripheral blood sample was collected from each donor, and TCR beta sequencing was performed on peripheral blood mononuclear cells. The Qiagen DNeasy Blood Extraction Kit was used to extract genomic DNA from the blood cell samples. Receptor amplification or capture employed the immunoSEQ multiplex PCR assay. A mixture of 60 forward primers for TCR Vbeta segments and 13 reverse primers for TCR Jbeta segments was used in the multiplex PCR. Amplification of the CDR3 region of rearranged TCR beta genes was performed with a multiplex PCR assay on genomic DNA. The Illumina HiSeq System was used to sequence the amplified TCR beta libraries as 87-base-pair reads. The study's own analysis went as follows. A later analysis counted approximately 84 million unique TCR beta chains across the 670 or so repertoires, and 9 million to 14 million of these chains were shared by at least two donors. Raw reads were error-corrected and collapsed into unique sequences with a nearest-neighbor algorithm that merged closely related sequences to remove PCR and sequencing errors. CDR3 sequences were aligned to IMGT reference sequences to assign V, D and J gene segments. For a sequence to be retained, a match of at least six nucleotides to both a V gene segment and a J gene segment was required. Rearrangements were called productive when the CDR3 lacked stop codons and stayed in frame with V and J; all others were non-productive. CDR3 was defined according to IMGT convention as the region running from the second conserved V-encoded cysteine to the conserved J-encoded phenylalanine. Sequences without an unambiguous match to a single V gene segment were excluded from the earlier analysis of 450 to 750 of the donors. In an earlier analysis of about 590 of the donors, a V segment was called functional when productive rearrangements were above 56.7%, and segregating when the standard deviation between donors exceeded 5%. A statistical classification framework was developed to diagnose cytomegalovirus status using the catalog of TCR beta chain sequences. V and J gene assignment, in a later analysis, came from comparing TCR nucleotide sequences with IMGT/GENE-DB human TR gene sequences. Using the TCRdist pipeline, a later analysis assigned CDR3 sequences along with most-parsimonious VDJ recombination scenarios. In a later analysis, each TCR beta chain was defined by its CDR3 amino acid sequence together with its V-gene family, and reads lacking a unique V-gene family were excluded. As a way to deal with suspected cross-contamination and a sequencing artifact, a later analysis dropped under 600 nucleotide sequences that were highly shared and had low generation probability. For each public chain, a later analysis derived a clonal expansion index from normalized ranks of inferred template counts within each repertoire. In a later analysis, generation probabilities were computed using a VDJ recombination model fitted to out-of-frame rearrangements, and the results were checked against IGoR. Hypergeometric tests were used in a later analysis to score TCR-TCR, TCR-HLA and TCR-CMV co-occurrence, with a repertoire-size bias correction applied to the TCR pairs. To estimate false discovery rates, a later analysis permuted the HLA or CMV assignments 20 times. In a later analysis, co-occurring TCRs were grouped using DBSCAN, and TCRdist sequence similarity was added for clustering within HLA-allele-positive subsets. For co-occurrence clustering, repertoires with fewer than 30,000 or more than 120,000 public chains were excluded, along with roughly 5 repertoires with anomalous nucleotide sharing. This is the immuneACCESS table as TCRdb keeps it, with only in-frame sequences that have V and J called. A part of the clones is gone; compared with another copy, unresolved V genes explain less than half, and the rest is unexplained. The V and J calls and clone size are taken from that table; D and trimming were inferred from the DNA. This sample gives approximately 160,000 clones in total; approximately 80% of them show up just once. The biggest ten clones account for about 0.82% of the sample.

Regarding this clone: What this receptor recognizes is not known. One base away there is no much larger clone; base qualities are not given.

The germline V gene (reference sequence) specifies LNHNV as CDR1 and YYDKDF as CDR2. Trimming costs V 2 bases and J 3 bases, and their ends lie 8 bases apart. Including the terminal cysteine and phenylalanine, the CDR3 comprises 14 residues. The sequence is cut down to CDR3 DNA, 42 bases in frame from base 1. Results the study describes overall, beyond this receptor: In an earlier analysis of some 500 of the donors, most TCR beta V segments were observed in productive rearrangements about 90% or about 30% of the time, broadly matching IMGT annotations. Correlated functional status among segregating V segments might reflect linkage disequilibrium, but an unknown experimental factor could not be ruled out. At a false discovery rate of 0.05, a later analysis linked some 18,000 TCR beta sequences to specific HLA alleles. In both the original and validation cohorts, the classifier was reported to diagnose cytomegalovirus status with high specificity and sensitivity. The authors suggested that the approach could potentially be generalized to other disease states and immunological phenotypes. Because counts were too low, fewer than 20 rarely observed V segments, including chromosome 9 orphons, were excluded from the earlier analysis of 587 of the donors. Immune exposure information for the cohort was limited to CMV serostatus. When HLA alleles, especially DR and DQ, strongly co-occurred, attributing TCR associations to individual alleles was difficult. Roughly uniform sequencing depth across donors was assumed in presence/absence analyses, although this assumption may not hold. A further reported finding was that TCR beta sequences accurately predicted the HLA-A and HLA-B alleles for most subjects in the first cohort. In a later analysis, HLA-associated TCR beta chains showed more clonal expansion and lower generation probabilities than non-associated chains that were equally common. A group of highly shared sequence variants was considered likely to be a technical artifact of the sequencing pipeline. According to a later genetic analysis, donors in an Asian-associated ancestry cluster had fewer N-insertions in productive TCRs than the roughly 660-donor mean. Only TCR beta chains were sequenced in this cohort, and the absence of alpha or paired-chain data limited detectable features. The 87-base-pair reads could not distinguish some IMGT-functional V segments, including TRBV6-2 and TRBV6-3, so those segments were excluded. A few of the identified cytomegalovirus-associated TCR beta chains were confirmed in vitro to be specific for cytomegalovirus antigens. Several of the top co-occurrence clusters appeared to be linked to parvovirus B19, influenza, CMV and Epstein-Barr virus, according to a later analysis. According to a later analysis, TCR association rates differed among HLA loci, with DRB1 alleles showing the most associated TCRs and HLA-C alleles showing the fewest. Most TCR sequences were seen in very few donors, while some public TCRs were found in many individuals. A total of 164 TCR beta chains were listed by the study as associated with cytomegalovirus. Most CMV-associated TCR beta chains appeared to be HLA-restricted in a later analysis, and the HLA associations seemed to be driven largely by CMV exposure. An association between a missense DCLRE1C variant and V-gene and J-gene trimming of TCR beta chains was found in a later genetic analysis and replicated in an independent cohort. Because HLA typing was unavailable for some donors at each locus, only the typed subset was used in association tests.

This clonotype was sampled from a young woman in good health and CMV-seronegative. Recombination connected TRBV15 to TRBJ2-1, with no confidently assigned D gene. Sequencing was done on a sample of PBMCs. In nucleotide form, the sequence is TGTGCCACCAGCAGAACCCTAGGCTACAATGAGCAGTTCTTC. The resulting protein is CATSRTLGYNEQFF. With the portions outside the CDR3 filled from the reference TRBV15 and TRBJ2-1 genes, the complete variable region becomes DAMVIQNPRYQVTQFGKPVTLSCSQTLNHNVMYWYQQKSSQAPKLLFHYYDKDFNNEADTPDNFQSRRPNTSFCFLDIRSPGLGDTAMYLCATSRTLGYNEQFFGPGTRLTVL.